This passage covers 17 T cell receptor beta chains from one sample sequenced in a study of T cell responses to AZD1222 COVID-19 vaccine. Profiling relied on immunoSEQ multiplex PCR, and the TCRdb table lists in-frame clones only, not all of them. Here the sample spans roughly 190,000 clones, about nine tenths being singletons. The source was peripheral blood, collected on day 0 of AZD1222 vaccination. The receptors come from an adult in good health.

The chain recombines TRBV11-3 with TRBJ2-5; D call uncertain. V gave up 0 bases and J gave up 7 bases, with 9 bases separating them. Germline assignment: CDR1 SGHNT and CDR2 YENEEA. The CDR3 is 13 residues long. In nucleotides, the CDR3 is TGTGCCAGCAGCTTAGATCTAGGCGGGACCCAGTACTTC. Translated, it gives CASSLDLGGTQYF.

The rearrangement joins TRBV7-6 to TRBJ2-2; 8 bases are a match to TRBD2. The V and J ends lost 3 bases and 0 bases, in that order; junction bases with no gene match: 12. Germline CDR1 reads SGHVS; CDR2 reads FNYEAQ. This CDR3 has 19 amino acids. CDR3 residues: CASSLEGISGESNTGELFF. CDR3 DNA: TGTGCCAGCAGCTTGGAGGGAATTAGCGGGGAATCGAACACCGGGGAGCTGTTTTTT.

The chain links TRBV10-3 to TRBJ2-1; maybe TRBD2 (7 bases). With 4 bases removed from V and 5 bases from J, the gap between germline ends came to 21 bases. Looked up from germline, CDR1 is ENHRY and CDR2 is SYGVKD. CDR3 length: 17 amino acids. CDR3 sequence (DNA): TGTGCCATCAGTGGACTACAGGGTGCCAGCGGGAACAATGAGCAGTTCTTC. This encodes CAISGLQGASGNNEQFF.

The CDR3 sequence is CASSRRDSEQFF. The CDR3 DNA sequence: TGTGCCAGCAGCCGCCGAGACAGCGAGCAGTTCTTC. The chain carries TRBV2 and TRBJ2-1; D may be TRBD1 (5 bases). CDR1 and CDR2 from the germline V gene are SNHLY and FYNNEI. This CDR3 comprises 12 residues. The ends were cut back, 6 bases at V and 10 bases at J, with 13 bases in the middle.

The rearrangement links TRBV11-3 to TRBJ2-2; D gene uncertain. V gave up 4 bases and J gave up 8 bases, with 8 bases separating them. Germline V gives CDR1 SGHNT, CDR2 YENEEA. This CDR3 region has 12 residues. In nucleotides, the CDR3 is TGTGCCAGCAGCTCCACGTTGGGGGAGCTGTTTTTT. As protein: CASSSTLGELFF.

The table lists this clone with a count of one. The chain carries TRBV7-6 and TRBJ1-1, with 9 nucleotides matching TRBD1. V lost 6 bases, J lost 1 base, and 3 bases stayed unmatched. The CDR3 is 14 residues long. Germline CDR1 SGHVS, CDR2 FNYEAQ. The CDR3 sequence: CASSRGQGNTEAFF. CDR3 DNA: TGTGCCAGCAGTAGGGGACAGGGGAACACTGAAGCTTTCTTT.

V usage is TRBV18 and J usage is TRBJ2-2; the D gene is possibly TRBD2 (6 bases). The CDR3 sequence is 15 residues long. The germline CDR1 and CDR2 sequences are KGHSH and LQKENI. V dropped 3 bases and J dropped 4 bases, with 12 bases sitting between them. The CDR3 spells CASSPGRGTTGELFF. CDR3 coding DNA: TGTGCCAGCTCACCGGGACGGGGGACCACCGGGGAGCTGTTTTTT.

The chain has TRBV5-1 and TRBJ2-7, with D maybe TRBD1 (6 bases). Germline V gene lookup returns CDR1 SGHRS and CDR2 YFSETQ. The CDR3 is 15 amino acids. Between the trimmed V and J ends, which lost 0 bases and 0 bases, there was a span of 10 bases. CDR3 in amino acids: CASSLARDTSYEQYF. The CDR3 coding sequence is TGCGCCAGCAGCTTGGCCCGGGACACCTCCTACGAGCAGTACTTC. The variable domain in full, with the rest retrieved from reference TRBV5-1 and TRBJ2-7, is KAGVTQTPRYLIKTRGQQVTLSCSPISGHRSVSWYQQTPGQGLQFLFEYFSETQRNKGNFPGRFSGRQFSNSRSEMNVSTLELGDSALYLCASSLARDTSYEQYFGPGTRLTVT.

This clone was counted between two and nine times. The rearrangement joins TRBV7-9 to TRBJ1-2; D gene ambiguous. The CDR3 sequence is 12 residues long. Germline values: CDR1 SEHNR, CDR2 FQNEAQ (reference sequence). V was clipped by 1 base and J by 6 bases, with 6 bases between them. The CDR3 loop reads CASSLGGNGYTF. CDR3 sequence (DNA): TGTGCCAGCAGCTTAGGAGGGAATGGCTACACCTTC. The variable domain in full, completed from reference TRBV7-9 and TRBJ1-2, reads DTGVSQNPRHKITKRGQNVTFRCDPISEHNRLYWYRQTLGQGPEFLTYFQNEAQLEKSRLLSDRFSAERPKGSFSTLEIQRTEQGDSAMYLCASSLGGNGYTFGSGTRLTVV.

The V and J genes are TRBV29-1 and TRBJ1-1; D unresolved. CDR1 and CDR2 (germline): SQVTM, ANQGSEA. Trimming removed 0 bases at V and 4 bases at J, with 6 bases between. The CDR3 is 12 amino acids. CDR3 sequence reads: CSVEDWGTEAFF. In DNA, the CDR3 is TGCAGCGTTGAAGACTGGGGCACTGAAGCTTTCTTT.

The CDR3 bases are TGTGCCAGCAGCCCCGACAGGACTAGCACAGATACGCAGTATTTT. This gives the protein CASSPDRTSTDTQYF. The chain carries TRBV14 and TRBJ2-3; D perhaps matches TRBD1 (6 bases). Germline V gives CDR1 SGHDN, CDR2 FVKESK. Trimming shortened V by 4 bases and J by 0 bases, and 11 bases separated the two germline ends. This CDR3 contains 15 residues.

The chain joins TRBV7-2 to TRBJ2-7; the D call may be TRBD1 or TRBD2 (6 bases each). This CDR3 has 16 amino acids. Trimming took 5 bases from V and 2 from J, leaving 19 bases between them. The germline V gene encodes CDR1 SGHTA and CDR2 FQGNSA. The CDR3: CASSRVDGGPAYEQYF. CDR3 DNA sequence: TGTGCCAGCAGCCGGGTGGATGGGGGGCCTGCCTACGAGCAGTACTTC.

In DNA, the CDR3 is TGTGCCAGTAGTATTTGGGGGAACACTGAAGCTTTCTTT. It specifies CASSIWGNTEAFF. This rearrangement joins TRBV19 to TRBJ1-1; D gene ambiguous. Germline lookup yields CDR1 LNHDA and CDR2 SQIVND (reference sequence). This CDR3 comprises 13 residues. V was shortened by 3 bases and J by 1 base, with 6 bases between the two germline ends.

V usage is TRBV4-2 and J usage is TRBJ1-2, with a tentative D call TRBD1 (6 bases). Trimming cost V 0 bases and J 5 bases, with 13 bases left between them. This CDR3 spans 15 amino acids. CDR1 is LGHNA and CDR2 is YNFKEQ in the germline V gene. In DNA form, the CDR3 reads TGTGCCAGCAGCCAAGAAAGCTCAGGGGAGTATGGCTACACCTTC. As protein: CASSQESSGEYGYTF.

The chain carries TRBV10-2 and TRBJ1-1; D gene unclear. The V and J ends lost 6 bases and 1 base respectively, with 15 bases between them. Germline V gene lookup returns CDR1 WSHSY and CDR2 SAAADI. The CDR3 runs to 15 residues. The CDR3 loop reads CASREGLWGNTEAFF. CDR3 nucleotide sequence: TGCGCCAGCAGGGAAGGACTTTGGGGGAACACTGAAGCTTTCTTT.

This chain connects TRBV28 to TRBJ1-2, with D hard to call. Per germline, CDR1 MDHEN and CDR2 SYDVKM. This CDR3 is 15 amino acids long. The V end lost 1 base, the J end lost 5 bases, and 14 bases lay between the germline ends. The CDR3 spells CASSLSEKPLYGYTF. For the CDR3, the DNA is TGTGCCAGCAGTTTATCCGAAAAGCCCCTATATGGCTACACCTTC.

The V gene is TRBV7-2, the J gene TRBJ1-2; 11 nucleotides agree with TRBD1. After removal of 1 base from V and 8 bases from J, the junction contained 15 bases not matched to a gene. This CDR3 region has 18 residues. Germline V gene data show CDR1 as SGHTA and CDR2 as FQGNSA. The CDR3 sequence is CASSLVWGSGQGAKGYTF. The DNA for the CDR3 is TGTGCCAGCAGCTTAGTATGGGGGTCCGGACAGGGGGCGAAAGGCTACACCTTC.